These T cell receptor beta chains were read from a single sample in a study of T-cell reconstitution after alpha-beta-depleted transplantation in children. Via MiXCR, TCRdb re-called the PCR reads, giving one row per CDR3 protein. The top ten clones hold roughly 5% of a sample with approximately 420,000 distinct CDR3 sequences, about a tenth of them seen once. The sequencing used PBMCs from the stem cell graft donor, collected from the stem cell graft. These receptors came from a human donor who donated a stem cell graft to a child with acute myeloid leukemia. Each CDR3 is given with its conserved first and last residue. D genes are given only for firm matches. Clone size is given for some rows only: seen once, a few or many times, or a class if the clone is expanded.

D | J | V | size | length | CDR3 | DNA
TRBD1 | TRBJ2-5 | TRBV13 | few | 17 | CASSHSRGSLRSETQYF | TGTGCCAGCAGCCACTCCAGGGGGAGCCTACGCTCTGAGACCCAGTACTTC
. | TRBJ2-1 | TRBV4-3 | . | 15 | CASSQDVGGNNEQFF | TGCGCCAGCAGCCAAGATGTCGGGGGAAACAATGAGCAGTTCTTC
. | TRBJ1-5 | TRBV2 | . | 14 | CASQNSLSTQPQHF | TGTGCCAGCCAGAACAGTCTTTCCACTCAGCCCCAGCATTTT
. | TRBJ1-5 | TRBV5-1 | few | 14 | CASSLDGFGQPQHF | TGCGCCAGCAGCTTGGATGGGTTTGGTCAGCCCCAGCATTTT
. | TRBJ2-1 | TRBV7-2 | many | 14 | CASSLDGVGNEQFF | TGTGCCAGCAGCTTAGACGGGGTGGGCAATGAGCAGTTCTTC
TRBD2 | TRBJ2-7 | TRBV5-6 | few | 14 | CASSLAGYSYEQYF | TGTGCCAGCAGCTTAGCGGGGTACTCCTACGAGCAGTACTTC
. | TRBJ2-5 | TRBV14 | . | 13 | CASSQEGWKTQYF | TGTGCCAGCAGCCAAGAAGGCTGGAAGACCCAGTACTTC
TRBD1 | TRBJ1-6 | TRBV12-3/TRBV12-4 | . | 15 | CASSPRQGSNSPLHF | TGTGCCAGCAGTCCGCGACAGGGTAGTAATTCACCCCTCCACTTT
. | TRBJ1-4 | TRBV5-1 | few | 13 | CASSLGAREKLFF | TGCGCCAGCAGCTTGGGGGCCAGAGAAAAACTGTTTTTT
. | TRBJ1-4 | TRBV20-1 | few | 14 | CSAFQQGSNEKLFF | TGCAGTGCTTTTCAACAGGGTTCAAATGAAAAACTGTTTTTT
. | TRBJ1-5 | TRBV27 | . | 12 | CASSNDRQPQHF | TGTGCCAGCAGTAACGACAGACAGCCCCAGCATTTT
TRBD2 | TRBJ2-5 | TRBV20-1 | many | 12 | CSAGGSGETQYF | TGCAGTGCGGGGGGGTCGGGAGAGACCCAGTACTTC
. | TRBJ2-1 | TRBV29-1 | few | 13 | CSVEDDFGHEQFF | TGCAGCGTTGAAGATGACTTCGGGCATGAGCAGTTCTTC
. | TRBJ1-5 | TRBV27 | . | 15 | CASSPYGGGSQPQHF | TGTGCCAGCAGTCCCTACGGGGGGGGCTCTCAGCCCCAGCATTTT
TRBD1 | TRBJ1-1 | TRBV20-1 | many | 13 | CSAWTGGNTEAFF | TGCAGTGCATGGACAGGGGGGAACACTGAAGCTTTCTTT
. | TRBJ2-7 | TRBV5-1 | many | 16 | CASSSGLRGKSYEQYF | TGCGCCAGCAGCTCCGGGTTGAGGGGCAAAAGCTACGAGCAGTACTTC
. | TRBJ2-7 | TRBV9 | few | 14 | CASTREGVGYEQYF | TGTGCCAGCACCCGCGAGGGGGTCGGGTACGAGCAGTACTTC
. | TRBJ2-5 | TRBV2 | few | 14 | CASRHSPGQETQYF | TGTGCCAGCAGACACAGTCCGGGCCAAGAGACCCAGTACTTC
. | TRBJ2-1 | TRBV29-1 | many | 14 | CSVGLGDGGNEQFF | TGCAGCGTTGGGCTAGGGGACGGGGGCAATGAGCAGTTCTTC
. | TRBJ2-1 | TRBV20-1 | few | 15 | CSASITGRPYNEQFF | TGCAGTGCTAGTATCACAGGCCGCCCTTACAATGAGCAGTTCTTC
. | TRBJ1-5 | TRBV12-3/TRBV12-4 | . | 15 | CASSLGGSHNQPQHF | TGTGCCAGCAGTTTAGGAGGGTCCCACAATCAGCCCCAGCATTTT
TRBD1 | TRBJ2-1 | TRBV6-1 | few | 15 | CASRKGQGPSNEQFF | TGTGCCAGCAGAAAGGGACAGGGGCCTTCCAATGAGCAGTTCTTC
. | TRBJ2-6 | TRBV12-3/TRBV12-4 | . | 17 | CASSSVNHLSGANVLTF | TGTGCCAGCAGTTCGGTGAACCACCTCTCTGGGGCCAACGTCCTGACTTTC
TRBD1 | TRBJ2-1 | TRBV6-4 | few | 17 | CASPDRKGDRGYNEQFF | TGTGCCAGCCCTGACCGGAAGGGGGACAGGGGGTACAATGAGCAGTTCTTC
TRBD2 | TRBJ2-1 | TRBV20-1 | . | 20 | CSARAPAGLAGGGTYNEQFF | TGCAGTGCTAGAGCCCCGGCGGGACTAGCGGGGGGGGGGACCTACAATGAGCAGTTCTTC
. | TRBJ2-2 | TRBV7-2 | many | 13 | CASRAPGTGELFF | TGTGCCAGCAGGGCTCCCGGCACCGGGGAGCTGTTTTTT
. | TRBJ2-7 | TRBV5-1 | many | 15 | CASSLSGRGTYEQYF | TGCGCCAGCAGCTTGTCGGGCAGGGGCACCTACGAGCAGTACTTC
. | TRBJ1-1 | TRBV20-1 | few | 13 | CSARDPMNTEAFF | TGCAGTGCTAGAGATCCGATGAACACTGAAGCTTTCTTT
TRBD2 | TRBJ2-3 | TRBV20-1 | few | 14 | CSARGAGVGDTQYF | TGCAGTGCTAGAGGAGCGGGAGTAGGAGATACGCAGTATTTT
TRBD2 | TRBJ2-1 | TRBV5-1 | . | 17 | CASSLVAGLAGVNEQFF | TGCGCCAGCAGCTTGGTGGCGGGACTAGCGGGAGTCAATGAGCAGTTCTTC
TRBD1 | TRBJ2-3 | TRBV5-1 | many | 15 | CASSGTGTGSDTQYF | TGCGCCAGCAGCGGGACCGGGACAGGGTCAGATACGCAGTATTTT
. | TRBJ1-5 | TRBV4-2 | . | 15 | CASSQDPGRNQPQHF | TGTGCCAGCAGCCAAGACCCCGGACGCAATCAGCCCCAGCATTTT
. | TRBJ2-2 | TRBV20-1 | many | 17 | CSARGGRQGPNTGELFF | TGCAGTGCTAGAGGGGGGCGTCAGGGACCGAACACCGGGGAGCTGTTTTTT
. | TRBJ2-3 | TRBV20-1 | few | 13 | CSARLRGSDTQYF | TGCAGTGCTAGACTCCGGGGTTCAGATACGCAGTATTTT
. | TRBJ2-1 | TRBV5-1 | many | 15 | CASSPGPSSYNEQFF | TGCGCCAGCAGCCCGGGACCTAGCTCCTACAATGAGCAGTTCTTC
TRBD1 | TRBJ1-4 | TRBV7-6 | many | 14 | CASSLGTGAEKLFF | TGTGCCAGCAGCTTAGGGACAGGGGCTGAAAAACTGTTTTTT
. | TRBJ1-1 | TRBV5-1 | many | 15 | CASSLEYGDNTEAFF | TGCGCCAGCAGCTTGGAGTATGGGGACAACACTGAAGCTTTCTTT
. | TRBJ2-2 | TRBV29-1 | . | 16 | CSVEDPAGRNTGELFF | TGCAGCGTTGAAGATCCGGCGGGACGAAACACCGGGGAGCTGTTTTTT
. | TRBJ2-5 | TRBV9 | . | 14 | CASSTGTYQETQYF | TGTGCCAGCAGCACCGGGACTTACCAAGAGACCCAGTACTTC
TRBD2 | TRBJ2-3 | TRBV12-3/TRBV12-4 | few | 15 | CASSLKREGTDTQYF | TGTGCCAGCAGTTTGAAGCGGGAGGGCACAGATACGCAGTATTTT
. | TRBJ1-2 | TRBV19 | few | 13 | CASRKDAEPGYTF | TGTGCCAGTAGGAAGGACGCTGAGCCCGGCTACACCTTC
TRBD2 | TRBJ2-1 | TRBV9 | few | 16 | CASSVEAGGSYNEQFF | TGTGCCAGCAGCGTAGAAGCGGGAGGGTCCTACAATGAGCAGTTCTTC
TRBD2 | TRBJ2-3 | TRBV18 | few | 17 | CASSPSPGGGPTDTQYF | TGTGCCAGCTCACCCAGCCCCGGGGGGGGGCCCACAGATACGCAGTATTTT
. | TRBJ2-3 | TRBV4-3 | . | 14 | CASSQDARTDTQYF | TGCGCCAGCAGCCAAGACGCCCGCACAGATACGCAGTATTTT
. | TRBJ2-5 | TRBV7-3 | few | 16 | CASSSGPRDSQETQYF | TGTGCCAGCAGCTCCGGACCCCGGGACTCCCAAGAGACCCAGTACTTC
. | TRBJ2-2 | TRBV20-1 | many | 14 | CSARPSMSTGELFF | TGCAGTGCTAGGCCGAGTATGAGCACCGGGGAGCTGTTTTTT
TRBD2 | TRBJ2-1 | TRBV12-3/TRBV12-4 | few | 16 | CASSPQTSGSLGEQFF | TGTGCCAGCAGTCCGCAAACTAGCGGGAGCCTCGGTGAGCAGTTCTTC
. | TRBJ2-1 | TRBV29-1 | many | 12 | CSVDRVRNEQFF | TGCAGCGTTGATAGGGTGCGGAATGAGCAGTTCTTC